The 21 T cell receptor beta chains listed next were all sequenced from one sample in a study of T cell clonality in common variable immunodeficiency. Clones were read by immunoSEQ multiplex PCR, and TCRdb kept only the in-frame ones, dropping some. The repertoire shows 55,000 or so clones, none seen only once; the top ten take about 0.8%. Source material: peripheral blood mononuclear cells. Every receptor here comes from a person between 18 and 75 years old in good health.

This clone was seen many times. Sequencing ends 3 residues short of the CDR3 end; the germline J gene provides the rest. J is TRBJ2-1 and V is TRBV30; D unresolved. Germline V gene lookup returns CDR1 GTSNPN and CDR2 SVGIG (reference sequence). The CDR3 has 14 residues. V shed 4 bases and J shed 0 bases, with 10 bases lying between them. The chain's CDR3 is CAWIEHSSYNEQFF. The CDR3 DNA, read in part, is TGTGCCTGGATCGAGCACAGCTCCTACAATGAG.

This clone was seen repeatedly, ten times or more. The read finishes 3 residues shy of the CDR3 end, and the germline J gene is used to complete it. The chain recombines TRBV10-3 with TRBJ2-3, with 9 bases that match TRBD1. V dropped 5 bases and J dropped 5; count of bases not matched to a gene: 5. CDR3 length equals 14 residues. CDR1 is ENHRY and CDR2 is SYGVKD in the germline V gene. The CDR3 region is CAISTGGSGDTQYF. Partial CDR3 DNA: TGTGCCATCAGTACAGGGGGCAGTGGAGATACG.

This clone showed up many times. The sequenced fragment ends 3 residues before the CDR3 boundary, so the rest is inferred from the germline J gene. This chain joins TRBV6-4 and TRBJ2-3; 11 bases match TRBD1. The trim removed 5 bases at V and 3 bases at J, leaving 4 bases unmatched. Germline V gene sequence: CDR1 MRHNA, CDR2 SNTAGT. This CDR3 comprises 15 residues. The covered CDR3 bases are TGTGCCAGCAGTCCAGGGACAGGGGGTACAGATACG. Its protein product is CASSPGTGGTDT. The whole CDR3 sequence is CASSPGTGGTDTQYF.

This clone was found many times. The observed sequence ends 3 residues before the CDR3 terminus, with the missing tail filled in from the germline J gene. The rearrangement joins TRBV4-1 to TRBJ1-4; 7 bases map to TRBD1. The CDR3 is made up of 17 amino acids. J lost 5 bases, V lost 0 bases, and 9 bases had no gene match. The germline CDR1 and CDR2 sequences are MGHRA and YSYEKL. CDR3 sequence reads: CASSQDPVGQLNEKLFF. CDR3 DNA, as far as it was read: TGCGCCAGCAGCCAAGACCCCGTGGGACAGTTAAATGAAAAA.

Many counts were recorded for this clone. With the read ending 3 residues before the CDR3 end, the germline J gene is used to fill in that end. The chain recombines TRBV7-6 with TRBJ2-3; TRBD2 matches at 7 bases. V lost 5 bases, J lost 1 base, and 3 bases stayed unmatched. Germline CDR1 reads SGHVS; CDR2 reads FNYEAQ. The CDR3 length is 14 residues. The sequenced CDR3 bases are TGTGCCAGCAGCCCCGGACTAGGCACAGATACG. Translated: CASSPGLGTDT. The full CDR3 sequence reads CASSPGLGTDTQYF. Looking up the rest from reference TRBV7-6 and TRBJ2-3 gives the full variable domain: GAGVSQSPRYKVTKRGQDVALRCDPISGHVSLYWYRQALGQGPEFLTYFNYEAQQDKSGLPNDRFSAERPEGSISTLTIQRTEQRDSAMYRCASSPGLGTDTQYFGPGTRLTVL.

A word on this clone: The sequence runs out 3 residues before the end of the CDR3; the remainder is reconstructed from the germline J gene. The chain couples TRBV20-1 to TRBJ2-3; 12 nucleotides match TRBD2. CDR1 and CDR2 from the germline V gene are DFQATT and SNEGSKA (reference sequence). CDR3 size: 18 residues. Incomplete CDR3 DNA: TGCAGTGCCCGGCGGGGGCTAGCGGGGGGGTTTTTACAAGAGACG. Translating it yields CSARRGLAGGFLQET. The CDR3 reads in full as CSARRGLAGGFLQETQYF.

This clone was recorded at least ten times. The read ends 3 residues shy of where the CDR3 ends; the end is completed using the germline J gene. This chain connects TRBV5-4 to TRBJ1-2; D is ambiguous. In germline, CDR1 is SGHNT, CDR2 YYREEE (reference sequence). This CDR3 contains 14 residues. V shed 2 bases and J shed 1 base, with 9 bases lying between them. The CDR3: CASSFAGFNYGYTF. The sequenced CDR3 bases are TGTGCCAGCAGCTTCGCGGGCTTTAACTATGGC.

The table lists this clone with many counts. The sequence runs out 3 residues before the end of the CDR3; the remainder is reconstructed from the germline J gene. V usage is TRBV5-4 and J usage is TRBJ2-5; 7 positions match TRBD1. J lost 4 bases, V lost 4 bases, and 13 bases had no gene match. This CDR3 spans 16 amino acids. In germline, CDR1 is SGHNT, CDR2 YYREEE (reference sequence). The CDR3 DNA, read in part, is TGTGCCAGCAGCAGTGACAGGGCAACACTGGGAGAGACC. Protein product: CASSSDRATLGET. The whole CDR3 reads CASSSDRATLGETQYF.

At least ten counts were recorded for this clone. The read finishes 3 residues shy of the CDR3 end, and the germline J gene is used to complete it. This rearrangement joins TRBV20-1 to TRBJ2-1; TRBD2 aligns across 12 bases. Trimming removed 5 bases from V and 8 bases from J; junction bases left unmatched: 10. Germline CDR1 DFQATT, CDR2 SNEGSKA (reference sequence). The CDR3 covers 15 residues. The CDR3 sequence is CSASTSGSYRDEQFF. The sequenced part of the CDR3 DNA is TGCAGTGCTTCGACTAGCGGGAGTTATAGGGATGAG.

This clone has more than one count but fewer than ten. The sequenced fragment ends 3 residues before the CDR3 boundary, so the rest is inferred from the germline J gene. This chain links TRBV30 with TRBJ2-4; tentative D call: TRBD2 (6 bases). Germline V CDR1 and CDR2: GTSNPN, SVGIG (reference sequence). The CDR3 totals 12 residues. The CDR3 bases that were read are TGTGCCTGGAGTCCTGAGTGGGACTTT. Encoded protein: CAWSPEWDF. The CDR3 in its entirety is CAWSPEWDFQYF.

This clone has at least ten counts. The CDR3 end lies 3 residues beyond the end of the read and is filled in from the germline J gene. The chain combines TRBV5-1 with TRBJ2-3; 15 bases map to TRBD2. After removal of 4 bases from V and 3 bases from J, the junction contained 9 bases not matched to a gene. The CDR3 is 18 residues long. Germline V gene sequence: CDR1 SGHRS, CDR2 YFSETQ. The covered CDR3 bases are TGCGCCAGCAGCCTATTAGGGACTAGCGGGAGGAGAACAGATACG. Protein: CASSLLGTSGRRTDT. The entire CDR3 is CASSLLGTSGRRTDTQYF.

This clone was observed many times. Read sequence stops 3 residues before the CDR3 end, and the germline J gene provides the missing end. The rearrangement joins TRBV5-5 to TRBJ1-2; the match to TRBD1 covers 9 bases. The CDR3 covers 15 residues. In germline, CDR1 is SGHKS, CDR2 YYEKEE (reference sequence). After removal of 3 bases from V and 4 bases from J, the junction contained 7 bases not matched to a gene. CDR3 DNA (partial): TGTGCCAGCAGCTCACCCACAGGGGGCTTCTATGGC. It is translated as CASSSPTGGFYG. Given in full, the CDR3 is CASSSPTGGFYGYTF.

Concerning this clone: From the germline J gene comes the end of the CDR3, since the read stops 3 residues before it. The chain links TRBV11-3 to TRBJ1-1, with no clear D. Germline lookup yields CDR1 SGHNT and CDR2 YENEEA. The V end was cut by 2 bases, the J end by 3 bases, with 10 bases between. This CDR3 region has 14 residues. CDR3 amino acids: CASSLRQKDTEAFF. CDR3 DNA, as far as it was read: TGTGCCAGCAGCTTAAGGCAGAAAGACACTGAA.

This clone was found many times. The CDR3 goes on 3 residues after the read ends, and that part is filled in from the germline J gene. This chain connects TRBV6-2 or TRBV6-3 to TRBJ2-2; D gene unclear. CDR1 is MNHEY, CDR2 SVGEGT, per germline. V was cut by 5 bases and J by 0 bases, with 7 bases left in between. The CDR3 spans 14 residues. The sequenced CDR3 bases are TGTGCCAGCAGTACAACGTCGAACACCGGGGAG. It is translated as CASSTTSNTGE. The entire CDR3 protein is CASSTTSNTGELFF.

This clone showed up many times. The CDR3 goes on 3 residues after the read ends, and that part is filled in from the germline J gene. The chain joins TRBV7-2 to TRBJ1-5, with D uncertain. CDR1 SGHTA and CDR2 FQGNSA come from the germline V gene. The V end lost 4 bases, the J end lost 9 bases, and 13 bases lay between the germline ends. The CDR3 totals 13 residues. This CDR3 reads CASSSGRGWPQHF. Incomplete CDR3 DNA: TGTGCCAGCAGCTCTGGGCGGGGTTGGCCC.

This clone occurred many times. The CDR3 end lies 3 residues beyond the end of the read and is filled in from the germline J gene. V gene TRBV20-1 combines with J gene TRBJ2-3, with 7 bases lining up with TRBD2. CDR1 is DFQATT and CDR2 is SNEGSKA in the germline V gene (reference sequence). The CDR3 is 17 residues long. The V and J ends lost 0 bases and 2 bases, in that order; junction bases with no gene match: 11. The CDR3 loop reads CSARDLRRAGSTDTQYF. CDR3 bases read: TGCAGTGCTAGAGATCTTCGACGAGCGGGGTCCACAGATACG.

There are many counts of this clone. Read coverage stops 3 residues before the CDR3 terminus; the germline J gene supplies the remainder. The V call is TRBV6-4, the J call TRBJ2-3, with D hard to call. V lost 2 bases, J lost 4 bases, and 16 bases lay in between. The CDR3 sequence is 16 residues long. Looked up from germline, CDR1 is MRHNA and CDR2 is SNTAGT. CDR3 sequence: CASSDGQEIGSDTQYF. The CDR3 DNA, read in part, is TGTGCCAGCAGTGACGGTCAGGAAATAGGTTCAGATACG.

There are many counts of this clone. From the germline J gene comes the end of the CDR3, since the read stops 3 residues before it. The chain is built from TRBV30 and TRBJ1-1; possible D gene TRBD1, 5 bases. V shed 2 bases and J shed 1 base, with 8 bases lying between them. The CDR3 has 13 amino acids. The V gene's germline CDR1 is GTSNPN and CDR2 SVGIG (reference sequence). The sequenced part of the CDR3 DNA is TGTGCCTGGAGTATCCAGGGGAACACTGAA. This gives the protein CAWSIQGNTE. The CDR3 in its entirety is CAWSIQGNTEAFF.

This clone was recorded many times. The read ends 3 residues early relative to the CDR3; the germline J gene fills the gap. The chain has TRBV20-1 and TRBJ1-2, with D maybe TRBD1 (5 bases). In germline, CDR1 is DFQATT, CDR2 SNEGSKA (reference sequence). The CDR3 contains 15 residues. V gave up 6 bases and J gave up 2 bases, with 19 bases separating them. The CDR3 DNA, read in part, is TGCAGTGCCCCCCACCCGGGACTGCGAAACTATGGC. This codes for CSAPHPGLRNYG. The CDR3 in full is CSAPHPGLRNYGYTF.

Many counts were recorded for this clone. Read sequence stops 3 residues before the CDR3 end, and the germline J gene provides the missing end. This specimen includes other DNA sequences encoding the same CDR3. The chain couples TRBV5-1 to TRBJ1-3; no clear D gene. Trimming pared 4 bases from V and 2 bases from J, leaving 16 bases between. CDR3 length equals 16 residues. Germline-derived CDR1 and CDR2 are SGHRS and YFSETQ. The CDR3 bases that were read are TGCGCCAGCAGCCCGGGCCCGGGGATTGCTGGAAACACC. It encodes CASSPGPGIAGNT. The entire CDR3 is CASSPGPGIAGNTIYF.

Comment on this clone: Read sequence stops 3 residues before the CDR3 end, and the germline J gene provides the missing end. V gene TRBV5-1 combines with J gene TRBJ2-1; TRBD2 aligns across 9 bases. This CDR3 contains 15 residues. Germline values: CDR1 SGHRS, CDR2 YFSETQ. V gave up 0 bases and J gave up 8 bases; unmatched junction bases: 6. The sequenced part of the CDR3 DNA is TGCGCCAGCAGCTTGGCAGTAGCGGGAGTTGATGAG. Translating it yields CASSLAVAGVDE. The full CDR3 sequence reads CASSLAVAGVDEQFF.